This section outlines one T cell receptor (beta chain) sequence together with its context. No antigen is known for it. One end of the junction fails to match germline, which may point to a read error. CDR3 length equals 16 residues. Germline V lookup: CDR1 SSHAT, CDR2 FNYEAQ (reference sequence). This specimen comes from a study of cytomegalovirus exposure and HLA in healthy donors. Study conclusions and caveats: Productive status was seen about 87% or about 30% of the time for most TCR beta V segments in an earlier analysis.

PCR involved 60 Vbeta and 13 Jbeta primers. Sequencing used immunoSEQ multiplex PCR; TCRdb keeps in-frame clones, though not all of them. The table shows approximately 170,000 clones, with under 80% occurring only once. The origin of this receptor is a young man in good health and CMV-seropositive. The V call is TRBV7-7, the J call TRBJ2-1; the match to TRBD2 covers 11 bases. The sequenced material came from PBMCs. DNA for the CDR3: TGTGCTAGCAGCTTAGAGGTAGCGGGAGGGGCCAATGAGCAGTTCTTC. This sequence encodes CASSLEVAGGANEQFF.